The T cell receptor (beta chain) described here comes from a study of human CD8 memory T cell subsets. Notes on the study in general: T cell repertoires from the stem-like memory and precursor exhausted subsets showed minimal mutual overlap.

As regards this clonotype: Its specificity is unknown.

UMI-labeled 5' RACE produced the TCR beta libraries. From the 5' RACE reads, TCRdb lists one entry per CDR3 protein and no DNA. The sample holds about 5,600 distinct CDR3 sequences. The material sequenced was CD8+ effector memory T cells (TEM) sorted from PBMCs. As for subset: effector memory CD8 T cells, CCR7- CD45RO+ CD95+. The TCR originated in a human donor in good health.

The CDR3 spells CASSPGVYRVNTEAFF. The genes are TRBV5-1 and TRBJ1-1; the TRBD1 assignment by TCRdb is unverifiable without DNA. CDR1 is SGHRS, CDR2 YFSETQ, per germline. CDR3 length equals 16 residues.